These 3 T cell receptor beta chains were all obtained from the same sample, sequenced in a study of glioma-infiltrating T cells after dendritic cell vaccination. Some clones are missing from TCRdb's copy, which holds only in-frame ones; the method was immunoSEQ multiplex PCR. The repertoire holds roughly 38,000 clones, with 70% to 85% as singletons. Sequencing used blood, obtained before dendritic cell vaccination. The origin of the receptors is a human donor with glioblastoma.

The CDR3 loop reads CASSLGTESPLHF. The CDR3 nucleotides are TGTGCCAGCAGCCTGGGGACAGAATCACCCCTCCACTTT. The rearrangement joins TRBV7-2 to TRBJ1-6; TRBD1 aligns across 7 bases. Germline V gene lookup returns CDR1 SGHTA and CDR2 FQGNSA. This CDR3 contains 13 residues. The trim removed 5 bases at V and 10 bases at J, leaving 5 bases unmatched.

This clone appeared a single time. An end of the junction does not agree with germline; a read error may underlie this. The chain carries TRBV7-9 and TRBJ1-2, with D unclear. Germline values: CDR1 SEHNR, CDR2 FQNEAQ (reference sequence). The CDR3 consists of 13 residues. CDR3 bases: TGTGCCAGCAGCACACGGGAAGGCTATGGCTACACCTTT. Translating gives CASSTREGYGYTF. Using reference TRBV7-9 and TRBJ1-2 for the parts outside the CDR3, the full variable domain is DTGVSQNPRHKITKRGQNVTFRCDPISEHNRLYWYRQTLGQGPEFLTYFQNEAQLEKSRLLSDRFSAERPKGSFSTLEIQRTEQGDSAMYLCASSTREGYGYTFGSGTRLTVV.

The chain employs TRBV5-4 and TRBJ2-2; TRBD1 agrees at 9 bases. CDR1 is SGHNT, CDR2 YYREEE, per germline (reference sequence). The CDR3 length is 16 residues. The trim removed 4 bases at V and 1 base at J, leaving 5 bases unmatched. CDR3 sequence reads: CASSPRDRVNTGELFF. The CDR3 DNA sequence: TGTGCCAGCAGCCCTCGGGACAGGGTGAACACCGGGGAGCTGTTTTTT.